The 22 T cell receptor beta chains below come from one sample, sequenced in a study of blood T cell repertoires in COVID-19. Measured with immunoSEQ multiplex PCR; TCRdb has only the in-frame clones, and not every one. The profile covers roughly 120,000 clones, with about 90% appearing a single time and approximately 0.81% taken by the ten largest. Sequencing input: peripheral blood. Source of these receptors: a woman in her 50s with active or convalescent COVID-19.

This rearrangement joins TRBV7-8 to TRBJ1-5; 7 positions agree with TRBD1. The germline V gene has CDR1 SGHVS and CDR2 FQNEAQ. The J segment lost 1 base and the V segment lost 8 bases, leaving 5 bases of the junction unmatched. This CDR3 is built from 14 residues. The CDR3 coding sequence is TGTGCCAGCGGACCGGGACAGAGCAATCAGCCCCAGCATTTT. Translated: CASGPGQSNQPQHF.

The gene calls are TRBV7-8 and TRBJ1-2, with D unresolved. The CDR3 runs 13 residues. Germline CDR1 reads SGHVS; CDR2 reads FQNEAQ. Trimming cost V 6 bases and J 4 bases, with 12 bases left between them. CDR3 sequence: CASSFTTVYGYTF. The CDR3 nucleotides read TGTGCCAGCAGTTTTACCACGGTCTATGGCTACACCTTC. The complete variable domain, with remaining parts taken from reference TRBV7-8 and TRBJ1-2, reads GAGVSQSPRYKVAKRGQDVALRCDPISGHVSLFWYQQALGQGPEFLTYFQNEAQLDKSGLPSDRFFAERPEGSVSTLKIQRTQQEDSAVYLCASSFTTVYGYTFGSGTRLTVV.

V gene TRBV19 combines with J gene TRBJ2-2; a weak D match, TRBD2 (6 bases). Trimming left V 7 bases short and J 1 base short, with 13 bases between. Germline values: CDR1 LNHDA, CDR2 SQIVND (reference sequence). The CDR3 covers 15 residues. This CDR3 reads CASKRNGGNTGELFF. The CDR3 DNA sequence: TGTGCCAGTAAGAGAAACGGGGGGAACACCGGGGAGCTGTTTTTT.

This chain's CDR3 is CATSGGGETQYF. The CDR3 DNA follows: TGTGCCACCAGTGGCGGGGGAGAGACCCAGTACTTC. J is TRBJ2-5 and V is TRBV24-1; TRBD2 matches 7 bases. The CDR3 sequence is 12 residues long. With 5 bases clipped from V and 4 bases from J, the junction kept 0 bases outside the gene matches. Per germline, CDR1 KGHDR and CDR2 SFDVKD.

The rearrangement joins TRBV6-5 to TRBJ2-7; the D gene is possibly TRBD2 (6 bases). The germline V gene has CDR1 MNHEY and CDR2 SVGAGI. This CDR3 has 13 residues. Trimming removed 2 bases from V and 4 bases from J, with 9 bases in between. CDR3 protein: CASSYRDSYEQYF. The DNA for the CDR3 is TGTGCCAGCAGTTACCGGGACTCATACGAGCAGTACTTC.

The table lists this clone with a count of one. The same CDR3 can be traced to other DNA sequences in this sample. The rearrangement links TRBV3-1 (or the pseudogene TRBV3-2) to TRBJ1-4; perhaps TRBD1 as D (5 bases). The CDR3 spans 15 residues. Trimming removed 3 bases at V and 7 bases at J, with 15 bases between. Germline loops: CDR1 LGHDT, CDR2 YNNKEL (reference sequence). The CDR3 bases are TGTGCCAGCAGCCATCTCAGGGAATCCGGTGAAAAACTGTTTTTT. Translation: CASSHLRESGEKLFF.

The V and J genes are TRBV18 and TRBJ2-2, with 7 bases that match TRBD1. The germline CDR1 and CDR2 sequences are KGHSH and LQKENI. V gave up 6 bases and J gave up 5 bases; unmatched junction bases: 9. The CDR3 is 15 amino acids. This CDR3 reads CASSPSTGLTGELFF. The DNA of the CDR3 is TGTGCCAGCTCGCCATCGACAGGGTTGACCGGGGAGCTGTTTTTT.

This chain joins TRBV24-1 and TRBJ1-5; a possible D gene is TRBD1 (5 bases). V lost 2 bases and J 0 bases, leaving 13 bases between the germline ends. CDR3 size: 17 residues. Germline CDR1 KGHDR, CDR2 SFDVKD. The CDR3 DNA sequence: TGTGCCACCAGTGATTCGTGGGGGGATCTTAGCAATCAGCCCCAGCATTTT. It codes for CATSDSWGDLSNQPQHF.

This chain links TRBV6-5 with TRBJ2-7, with D perhaps matching TRBD2 (6 bases). Germline V gene sequence: CDR1 MNHEY, CDR2 SVGAGI. This CDR3 has 15 residues. The ends were cut back, 0 bases at V and 1 base at J, with 10 bases in the middle. CDR3 nucleotides: TGTGCCAGCAGTTACTCTCGGGGGAGATCCTACGAGCAGTACTTC. This codes for CASSYSRGRSYEQYF.

The rearrangement links TRBV28 to TRBJ2-7, with D tentatively TRBD1 (5 bases). Trimming took 2 bases from V and 5 from J, leaving 16 bases between them. The CDR3 consists of 15 residues. The germline CDR1 and CDR2 sequences are MDHEN and SYDVKM. The chain's CDR3 is CASSLATSLGDEQYF. The CDR3 coding sequence is TGTGCCAGCAGTTTAGCGACGAGCCTAGGGGACGAGCAGTACTTC.

The chain uses TRBV9 and TRBJ2-3; 10 positions agree with TRBD2. This CDR3 spans 14 amino acids. CDR1 is SGDLS, CDR2 YYNGEE, per germline. The J segment lost 6 bases and the V segment lost 6 bases, leaving 7 bases of the junction unmatched. The CDR3 DNA sequence: TGTGCCAGCACCCCCCTAGCGGGAGCGGATACGCAGTATTTT. Its translation is CASTPLAGADTQYF. Combining the CDR3 with reference TRBV9 and TRBJ2-3 gives the whole variable domain DSGVTQTPKHLITATGQRVTLRCSPRSGDLSVYWYQQSLDQGLQFLIQYYNGEERAKGNILERFSAQQFPDLHSELNLSSLELGDSALYFCASTPLAGADTQYFGPGTRLTVL.

The chain employs TRBV7-9 and TRBJ1-2; D perhaps matches TRBD1 (5 bases). V was pared by 1 base and J by 7 bases, with 10 bases between. This CDR3 contains 13 residues. The germline V gene encodes CDR1 SEHNR and CDR2 FQNEAQ (reference sequence). DNA of the CDR3: TGTGCCAGCAGCTTAGGGGGGGAAGGTGGCTACACCTTC. It specifies CASSLGGEGGYTF.

As concerns this clone: Compared with germline, one end of the junction differs, possibly owing to a read error. The chain couples TRBV5-6 to TRBJ2-5; 11 bases agree with TRBD1. The CDR3 runs to 16 residues. The germline V gene has CDR1 SGHDT and CDR2 YYEEEE. In DNA form, the CDR3 reads TGTGCCCGCAGCTACGGGACAGGGGGGGATCAAGAGACCCAGTACTTC. Amino acid sequence: CARSYGTGGDQETQYF.

The rearrangement uses TRBV2 and TRBJ1-4, with D maybe TRBD1 (6 bases). V was cut by 7 bases and J by 7 bases, with 16 bases left in between. Germline CDR1 is SNHLY and CDR2 is FYNNEI. The CDR3 loop spans 14 amino acids. CDR3 protein: CASKVGAGSEKLFF. CDR3 sequence (DNA): TGTGCCAGCAAGGTGGGGGCAGGAAGTGAAAAACTGTTTTTT.

The chain joins TRBV2 to TRBJ2-5, with D maybe TRBD1 (6 bases). Per germline, CDR1 SNHLY and CDR2 FYNNEI. The length of the CDR3 is 13 residues. V lost 11 bases and J 2 bases, leaving 15 bases between the germline ends. CDR3 protein: CASNRQEQETQYF. DNA for the CDR3: TGTGCCTCCAACCGACAGGAACAAGAGACCCAGTACTTC. Using reference TRBV2 and TRBJ2-5 for the parts outside the CDR3, the full variable domain is EPEVTQTPSHQVTQMGQEVILRCVPISNHLYFYWYRQILGQKVEFLVSFYNNEISEKSEIFDDQFSVERPDGSNFTLKIRSTKLEDSAMYFCASNRQEQETQYFGPGTRLLVL.

This chain connects TRBV7-9 to TRBJ1-2, with D possibly being TRBD1 (6 bases). V was shortened by 1 base and J by 6 bases, with 15 bases between the two germline ends. The germline CDR1 and CDR2 sequences are SEHNR and FQNEAQ (reference sequence). This CDR3 is built from 15 residues. This CDR3 is CASSLEGGAGNGYTF. Here the CDR3 DNA reads TGTGCCAGCAGCTTAGAAGGGGGGGCTGGAAATGGCTACACCTTC.

V gene TRBV4-1 combines with J gene TRBJ1-6; 9 positions match TRBD1. Trimming at V came to 0 bases and at J to 7 bases, leaving 4 bases not matched to a gene. The CDR3 runs to 16 residues. CDR1 MGHRA and CDR2 YSYEKL come from the germline V gene. DNA of the CDR3: TGCGCCAGCAGCCAAGACGGGGGACAGGGAAATTCACCCCTCCACTTT. As protein: CASSQDGGQGNSPLHF.

The chain joins TRBV18 to TRBJ2-3; D gene uncertain. Trimming removed 6 bases at V and 0 bases at J, with 13 bases between. The CDR3 totals 15 residues. In germline, CDR1 is KGHSH, CDR2 LQKENI. For the CDR3, the DNA is TGTGCCAGCTCCGAGCGCGCCACTAGCACAGATACGCAGTATTTT. Translating it yields CASSERATSTDTQYF.

The V and J genes are TRBV5-4 and TRBJ1-2, with TRBD1 identical over 7 bases. The germline CDR1 and CDR2 sequences are SGHNT and YYREEE (reference sequence). Unmatched junction bases numbered 9, after V lost 4 bases and J lost 3 bases. This CDR3 has 15 residues. This chain's CDR3 is CASSSNRGEDYGYTF. The CDR3 bases are TGTGCCAGCAGCAGTAACAGGGGAGAGGACTATGGCTACACCTTC.

The chain is built from TRBV9 and TRBJ1-3; D may be TRBD1 (5 bases). The CDR3 is made up of 14 amino acids. CDR1 is SGDLS and CDR2 is YYNGEE in the germline V gene. Trimming left V 5 bases short and J 0 bases short, with 9 bases between. CDR3 loop: CASSDDSSGNTIYF. CDR3 coding DNA: TGTGCCAGCAGTGACGACAGCTCTGGAAACACCATATATTTT.

J is TRBJ2-7 and V is TRBV11-2, with 7 bases matching TRBD2. Germline CDR1 SGHAT, CDR2 FQNNGV. The CDR3 covers 12 residues. J gave up 2 bases and V 6 bases, and 1 base lay outside the gene matches. The CDR3 loop is CASSGTTYEQYF. The CDR3 nucleotides are TGTGCCAGCAGTGGGACTACCTACGAGCAGTACTTC.

The chain carries TRBV18 and TRBJ1-1, with 8 bases matching TRBD1. Per germline, CDR1 KGHSH and CDR2 LQKENI. CDR3 length equals 16 residues. The junction had 12 bases not matched to a gene; V was cut back by 2 bases and J by 7 bases. The DNA for the CDR3 is TGTGCCAGCTCACCATCGATGGGTCAGGGGGCAAGTGAAGCTTTCTTT. Protein product: CASSPSMGQGASEAFF.